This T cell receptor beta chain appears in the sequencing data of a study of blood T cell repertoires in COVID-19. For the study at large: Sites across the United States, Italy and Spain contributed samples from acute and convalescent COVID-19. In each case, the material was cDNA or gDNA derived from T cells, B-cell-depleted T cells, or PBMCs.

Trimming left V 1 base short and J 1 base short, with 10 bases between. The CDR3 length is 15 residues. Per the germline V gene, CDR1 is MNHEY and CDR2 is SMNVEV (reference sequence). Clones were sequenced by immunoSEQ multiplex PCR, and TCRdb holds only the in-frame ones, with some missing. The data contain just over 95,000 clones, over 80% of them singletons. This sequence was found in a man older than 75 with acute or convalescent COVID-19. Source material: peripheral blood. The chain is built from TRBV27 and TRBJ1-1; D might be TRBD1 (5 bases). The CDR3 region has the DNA TGTGCCAGCAGTTTATTCCGACAGTCGAACACTGAAGCTTTCTTT. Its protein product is CASSLFRQSNTEAFF.